These 15 T cell receptor beta chains were all obtained from the same sample, sequenced in a study of technical replicates of blood from a handful of donors. Data came from immunoSEQ multiplex PCR; TCRdb stores just in-frame clones and leaves some out. The repertoire includes approximately 80,000 clones, around nine tenths of them detected once, and approximately 0.25% sits in the top ten. Sequencing was done on a sample of T cells isolated from PBMCs. The receptors were gathered from a human donor in good health.

The V gene is TRBV30, the J gene TRBJ1-2; TRBD1 matches at 7 bases. The CDR3 runs 13 residues. Losses at the gene ends were 2 bases for V and 8 bases for J; bases not matched to a gene: 8. CDR1 is GTSNPN and CDR2 is SVGIG in the germline V gene (reference sequence). CDR3 amino acids: CAWSLTGYRGYTF. For the CDR3, the DNA is TGTGCCTGGAGTTTGACAGGGTATAGAGGCTACACCTTC. Filled out from reference TRBV30 and TRBJ1-2, the complete variable domain reads SQTIHQWPATLVQPVGSPLSLECTVEGTSNPNLYWYRQAAGRGLQLLFYSVGIGQISSEVPQNLSASRPQDRQFILSSKKLLLSDSGFYLCAWSLTGYRGYTFGSGTRLTVV.

The chain employs TRBV6-1 and TRBJ1-2; D remains unclear. V lost 0 bases and J lost 3, with 14 bases in between. CDR3 length: 16 amino acids. CDR1 is MNHNS and CDR2 is SASEGT in the germline V gene. The CDR3 sequence is CASSEAGRRYYYGYTF. The CDR3 bases are TGTGCCAGCAGTGAAGCGGGCAGAAGGTATTACTATGGCTACACCTTC.

CDR3 amino acids: CATSSEGLTRTDTQYF. CDR3 nucleotide sequence: TGTGCCACCAGCAGCGAAGGACTAACCCGCACAGATACGCAGTATTTT. This chain uses TRBV15 with TRBJ2-3; D is perhaps TRBD2 (6 bases). V was shortened by 3 bases and J by 1 base, with 14 bases between the two germline ends. CDR1 LNHNV and CDR2 YYDKDF come from the germline V gene (reference sequence). The CDR3 length is 16 residues.

The CDR3 region has the DNA TGTGCCATCAGTGAGAACTATTTACAGGGGATTAGCACAGATACGCAGTATTTT. Translated, it gives CAISENYLQGISTDTQYF. This chain connects TRBV10-3 to TRBJ2-3, with 7 bases fitting TRBD1. V gave up 2 bases and J gave up 0 bases; unmatched junction bases: 11. The CDR3 contains 18 residues. Looked up from germline, CDR1 is ENHRY and CDR2 is SYGVKD.

J is TRBJ1-5 and V is TRBV19, with 8 bases that match TRBD1. The trim removed 4 bases at V and 7 bases at J, leaving 3 bases unmatched. Germline values: CDR1 LNHDA, CDR2 SQIVND (reference sequence). The CDR3 totals 13 residues. CDR3 nucleotide sequence: TGTGCCAGTAGTACAGGGGGCCGGCAGCCCCAGCATTTT. It yields the protein CASSTGGRQPQHF.

The V and J genes are TRBV9 and TRBJ2-2; a weak D match, TRBD2 (6 bases). CDR1 SGDLS and CDR2 YYNGEE come from the germline V gene. Trimming pared 0 bases from V and 4 bases from J, leaving 10 bases between. CDR3 length: 15 amino acids. This CDR3 reads CASSVVQGGTGELFF. The CDR3 bases are TGTGCCAGCAGCGTAGTTCAGGGAGGCACCGGGGAGCTGTTTTTT. Full variable domain (missing parts from reference TRBV9 and TRBJ2-2): DSGVTQTPKHLITATGQRVTLRCSPRSGDLSVYWYQQSLDQGLQFLIQYYNGEERAKGNILERFSAQQFPDLHSELNLSSLELGDSALYFCASSVVQGGTGELFFGEGSRLTVL.

The rearrangement uses TRBV7-9 and TRBJ1-2; D not certain. Germline V CDR1 and CDR2: SEHNR, FQNEAQ (reference sequence). The CDR3 extends over 15 amino acids. V was pared by 1 base and J by 3 bases, with 12 bases between. DNA for the CDR3: TGTGCCAGCAGCTTAGTTGGTGGACTACACTATGGCTACACCTTC. Its protein product is CASSLVGGLHYGYTF.

The chain has TRBV6-5 and TRBJ2-7; TRBD2 matches at 12 bases. The germline V gene has CDR1 MNHEY and CDR2 SVGAGI. After removal of 5 bases from V and 6 bases from J, the junction contained 5 bases not matched to a gene. The CDR3 is 14 residues long. CDR3 loop: CASSRLAGALEQYF. The CDR3, as DNA: TGTGCCAGCAGTCGACTAGCGGGAGCTCTCGAGCAGTACTTC.

V usage is TRBV11-2 and J usage is TRBJ2-1; 10 positions agree with TRBD1. V was pared by 6 bases and J by 0 bases, with 14 bases of the junction left unmatched. Germline-derived CDR1 and CDR2 are SGHAT and FQNNGV. The CDR3 sequence is 19 residues long. The CDR3 loop is CASRRPGQGKDGSYNEQFF. DNA of the CDR3: TGTGCCAGCAGGCGCCCGGGACAGGGGAAGGATGGCTCCTACAATGAGCAGTTCTTC.

This clone was counted a single time. The chain combines TRBV30 with TRBJ1-2; a possible D gene is TRBD1 (6 bases). The ends were cut back, 5 bases at V and 4 bases at J, with 11 bases in the middle. The CDR3 loop spans 12 amino acids. Germline CDR1 GTSNPN, CDR2 SVGIG (reference sequence). CDR3 residues: CAWGQHSYGYTF. The DNA of the CDR3 is TGTGCCTGGGGACAGCATTCCTATGGCTACACCTTC.

The V and J genes are TRBV14 and TRBJ2-7; perhaps TRBD2 as D (5 bases). Germline V gene lookup returns CDR1 SGHDN and CDR2 FVKESK. The germline V and J ends were trimmed by 1 base and 6 bases, with 16 bases remaining between them. The CDR3 covers 15 residues. The CDR3 DNA sequence: TGTGCCAGCAGCCAAGGGGTAGGGAGTCGGGCCGAGCAGTACTTC. Translation: CASSQGVGSRAEQYF.

This clone was seen once. The V and J genes are TRBV10-3 and TRBJ1-2, with D possibly TRBD1 on 6 matching bases. Germline CDR1 is ENHRY and CDR2 is SYGVKD. V was trimmed by 10 bases and J by 3 bases, leaving 18 bases between them. The CDR3 length is 14 residues. The CDR3 here is CATKPLSGDYGYTF. CDR3 DNA: TGTGCCACCAAGCCTTTATCAGGGGACTATGGCTACACCTTC.

The chain recombines TRBV5-1 with TRBJ2-7; weak D call: TRBD1 (7 bases). There are 14 residues in the CDR3. V lost 3 bases and J lost 3, with 13 bases in between. Germline V gives CDR1 SGHRS, CDR2 YFSETQ. The DNA of the CDR3 is TGCGCCAGCAGCTCACCAGGGGGGAACTACGAGCAGTACTTC. Translated: CASSSPGGNYEQYF.

The chain combines TRBV6-1 with TRBJ1-3; D gene ambiguous. CDR1 and CDR2 (germline): MNHNS, SASEGT. CDR3 length: 10 residues. Trimming removed 7 bases at V and 11 bases at J, with 9 bases between. Here the CDR3 reads CASKARAIYF. As DNA, the CDR3 is TGTGCCAGCAAGGCACGGGCCATATATTTT.

The CDR3 nucleotides read TGTGCCAGCTCAGGGGGCCCGGGCCTAGGAAGTGAGCAGTACTTC. It is translated as CASSGGPGLGSEQYF. J is TRBJ2-7 and V is TRBV18; maybe TRBD1 (6 bases). Germline CDR1 is KGHSH and CDR2 is LQKENI. V was clipped by 5 bases and J by 7 bases, with 21 bases between them. This CDR3 has 15 residues.